This T cell receptor (beta chain) originates from a study of a mutant IDH1 vaccine in newly diagnosed glioma. Study summary: Across weeks 1, 3, 5, 7, 11, 15, 19 and 23, patients received a vaccination each time, eight in all. The sex distribution of treated patients was about 62% male and about 38% female, with a mean age of approximately 40 years. The earlier regimen, radiotherapy, temozolomide, or both, was most often both.

The CDR3 runs 14 residues. Between the trimmed V and J ends, which lost 3 bases and 6 bases, there was a span of 12 bases. Per the germline V gene, CDR1 is SGHNT and CDR2 is YENEEA. The assay was immunoSEQ multiplex PCR, and TCRdb's table has in-frame clones only and misses some. The sample includes about 86,000 clones, around 85% of them seen just once. Points on this clone: The antigen remains unidentified.

Described time point: week 23, last vaccination. The content of each vaccine dose was 300 ug of mutant IDH1 20-mer peptide, and topical imiquimod accompanied it. The TCR originated in a man younger than 45 with glioma. Some clones in this sample may be carry-over from other donors' samples. This specimen consisted of PBMCs, obtained from a glioma patient whose treatment included an IDH1 peptide vaccine. The gene calls are TRBV11-3 and TRBJ2-1; D uncertain. The CDR3 region is CASSLSAALNEQFF. The DNA for the CDR3 is TGTGCCAGCAGCTTGTCCGCAGCCCTCAATGAGCAGTTCTTC.